This T cell receptor (beta chain) was sequenced in a study of response to subunit inactivated influenza vaccine. A note on this clonotype: Its antigen is still unknown.

Each CDR3 protein is one row after TCRdb ran MiXCR on the RT-PCR reads. The table includes hundreds of thousands of distinct CDR3 sequences, 12% to 15% detected once. Per the germline V gene, CDR1 is MNHNY and CDR2 is SVGAGI (reference sequence). CDR3 length: 13 amino acids. V gave up 7 bases and J gave up 0 bases, with 9 bases separating them. Findings and caveats of the study: Researchers suggested that each seasonal influenza vaccination recruits few new T cells.

The TCR was taken from a man between 50 and 59 years old who received an inactivated influenza vaccine. The chain recombines TRBV6-6 with TRBJ1-2; D is ambiguous. The sample in question was PBMCs from blood, obtained 14 days before vaccination. The CDR3 region has the DNA TGTGCCAGCACGTCGGTAGCTAACTATGGCTACACCTTC. It encodes CASTSVANYGYTF.